The clone carrying this T cell receptor (beta chain) has a handful of counts. The antigen remains undetermined. The data were taken from a study of shared clonotypes between healthy human individuals. Findings and caveats of the study: Sampling used blood alone; tissue repertoires probably differ.

All donors were healthy HIV-negative adults lacking recent acute infections or vaccinations. This CDR3 is built from 11 residues. CDR1 SQVTM and CDR2 ANQGSEA come from the germline V gene. The V end was cut by 2 bases, the J end by 11 bases, with 12 bases between. On ten immunoSEQ deep assay plates, unsorted PBMC DNA was sequenced. Original data processing: In the immunoSEQ data, sequences were junction-only and lacked quality scores, so filtering differed. Sequencing was performed with immunoSEQ multiplex PCR; in TCRdb, only in-frame clones are kept and a portion is missing. The V and J calls and the clone size are those of that table, but D and trimming were determined from the DNA. The sample carries fewer than 650,000 clones, about 80% recorded once.

This receptor was obtained from a woman aged 40 to 50 in good health. Some clones in this sample may be carry-over from other donors' samples. V usage is TRBV29-1 and J usage is TRBJ2-5; D perhaps matches TRBD2 (5 bases). The specimen sequenced was PBMCs. The CDR3 DNA is TGCAGCGTTGAACGAGGAGCGGAGCAGTACTTC. Amino acids: CSVERGAEQYF.